This TCR beta chain was observed in a study of cytotoxic CD8 clonotypes in ibrutinib-treated CLL. Profiling relied on immunoSEQ multiplex PCR, and the TCRdb table lists in-frame clones only, not all of them. The sample comprises 270,000 or so clones, roughly four fifths of which are singletons, and roughly 6% rests with the top ten. Germline CDR1 and CDR2: LNHDA and SQIVND (reference sequence). V gave up 6 bases and J gave up 4 bases; unmatched junction bases: 6. The CDR3 totals 15 residues. This receptor was taken from a human donor with chronic lymphocytic leukemia. The sample in question was PBMCs, obtained at disease progression, from a patient treated with ibrutinib. The rearrangement joins TRBV19 to TRBJ2-3, with TRBD2 matching over 11 bases. CDR3 region: CASRRTSGSADTQYF. CDR3 in DNA: TGTGCCAGTAGGCGAACTAGCGGGAGTGCAGATACGCAGTATTTT.